The 3 T cell receptor beta chains below come from one sample, sequenced in a study of Tregs in tolerant kidney transplant recipients. Clones were read by immunoSEQ multiplex PCR, and TCRdb kept only the in-frame ones, dropping some. This table has around 78,000 clones, 85% to 95% appearing once. This sample comprised Tregs from blood, obtained before the transplant. The receptors were gathered from a human donor who received a combined kidney and bone marrow transplant.

The chain uses TRBV28 and TRBJ1-1; 8 nucleotides line up with TRBD1. CDR1 and CDR2 from the germline V gene are MDHEN and SYDVKM. The CDR3 has 12 amino acids. V shed 9 bases, J shed 6 bases, and the junction held 6 bases outside the gene matches. The CDR3 here is CASTQQGAEAFF. The CDR3, as DNA: TGTGCCAGTACACAACAGGGGGCTGAAGCTTTCTTT. The full variable domain, completed using reference TRBV28 and TRBJ1-1, is DVKVTQSSRYLVKRTGEKVFLECVQDMDHENMFWYRQDPGLGLRLIYFSYDVKMKEKGDIPEGYSVSREKKERFSLILESASTNQTSMYLCASTQQGAEAFFGQGTRLTVV.

The genes are TRBV11-2 and TRBJ1-1; perhaps TRBD1 as D (5 bases). The germline V gene encodes CDR1 SGHAT and CDR2 FQNNGV. There are 16 residues in the CDR3. The germline V and J ends were trimmed by 1 base and 1 base, with 13 bases remaining between them. DNA for the CDR3: TGTGCCAGCAGCTTAGGGCGAACGGGGGGGAACACTGAAGCTTTCTTT. Amino acids: CASSLGRTGGNTEAFF.

V and J are TRBV9 and TRBJ2-2, with 8 bases fitting TRBD2. Germline V CDR1 and CDR2: SGDLS, YYNGEE. This CDR3 comprises 16 residues. With V trimmed by 4 bases and J by 4 bases, 9 bases remained unmatched. The CDR3 DNA follows: TGTGCCAGCAGCCCAAGGACTAGCACCCTCACCGGGGAGCTGTTTTTT. This encodes CASSPRTSTLTGELFF. Full variable domain (outside the CDR3, taken from reference TRBV9 and TRBJ2-2): DSGVTQTPKHLITATGQRVTLRCSPRSGDLSVYWYQQSLDQGLQFLIQYYNGEERAKGNILERFSAQQFPDLHSELNLSSLELGDSALYFCASSPRTSTLTGELFFGEGSRLTVL.